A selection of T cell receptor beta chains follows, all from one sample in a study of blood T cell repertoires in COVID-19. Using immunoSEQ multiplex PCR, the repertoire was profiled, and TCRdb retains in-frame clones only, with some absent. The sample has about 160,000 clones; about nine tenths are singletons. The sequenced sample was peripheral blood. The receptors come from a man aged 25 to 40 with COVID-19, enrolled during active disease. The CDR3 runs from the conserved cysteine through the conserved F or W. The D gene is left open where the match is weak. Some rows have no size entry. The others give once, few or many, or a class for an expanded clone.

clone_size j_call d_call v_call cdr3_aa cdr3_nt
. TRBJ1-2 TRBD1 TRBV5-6 CASRVQGALFYGYTF TGTGCCAGCAGAGTCCAGGGGGCTCTCTTCTATGGCTACACCTTC
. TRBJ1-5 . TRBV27 CASSFNSARPQHF TGTGCCAGCAGTTTCAACTCAGCGCGGCCCCAGCATTTT
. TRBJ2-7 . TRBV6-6 CASRDPGAASYEQYF TGTGCCAGCAGGGATCCAGGGGCCGCCTCCTACGAGCAGTACTTC
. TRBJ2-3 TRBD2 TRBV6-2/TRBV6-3 CASSSVAGDTQYF TGTGCCAGCAGTTCGGTAGCGGGAGATACGCAGTATTTT
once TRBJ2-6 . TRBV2 CASLGTAYGANVLTF TGTGCCAGCTTAGGGACTGCGTATGGGGCCAACGTCCTGACTTTC
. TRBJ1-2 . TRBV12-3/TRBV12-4 CASSFGTPYGYTF TGTGCCAGCAGTTTTGGGACACCCTATGGCTACACCTTC
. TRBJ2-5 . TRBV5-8 CASSLNDGDSQETQYF TGTGCCAGCAGCTTAAATGACGGGGACTCACAAGAGACCCAGTACTTC
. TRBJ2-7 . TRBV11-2 CASSLDPSSLWQYF TGTGCCAGCAGCTTAGACCCCTCGTCTCTTTGGCAGTACTTC
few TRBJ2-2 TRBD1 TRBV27 CASGSTGVQAGELFF TGTGCCAGCGGCTCAACAGGGGTTCAGGCCGGGGAGCTGTTTTTT
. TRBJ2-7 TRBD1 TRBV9 CASSAGTGDTYEQYF TGTGCCAGCAGCGCCGGGACAGGTGATACCTACGAGCAGTACTTC
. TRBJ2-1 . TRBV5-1 CASRLVGGNEQFF TGCGCCAGTAGACTAGTAGGAGGCAATGAGCAGTTCTTC
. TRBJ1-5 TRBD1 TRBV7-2 CASSFGTGYNQPQHF TGTGCCAGCAGCTTTGGGACAGGGTACAATCAGCCCCAGCATTTT
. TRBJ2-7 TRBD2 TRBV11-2 CASSLVRSGTSGNYEQYF TGTGCCAGCAGCTTAGTTCGCTCTGGGACTAGCGGGAACTACGAGCAGTACTTC
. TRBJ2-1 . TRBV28 CASTLLDSEQFF TGTGCCAGCACCCTACTGGACAGTGAGCAGTTCTTC
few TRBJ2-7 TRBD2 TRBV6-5 CASSYSTSGGSYEQYF TGTGCCAGCAGTTACTCTACTAGCGGGGGGTCCTACGAGCAGTACTTC
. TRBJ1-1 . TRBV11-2 CASSLPPQGLNTEAFF TGTGCCAGCAGCTTACCCCCGCAGGGGCTTAACACTGAAGCTTTCTTT
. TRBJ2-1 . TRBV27 CASSLTGYGSYNEQFF TGTGCCAGCAGTTTAACAGGGTATGGGTCCTACAATGAGCAGTTCTTC
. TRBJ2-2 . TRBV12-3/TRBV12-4 CASSPSGSGELFF TGTGCCAGCAGCCCCTCGGGGTCCGGGGAGCTGTTTTTT
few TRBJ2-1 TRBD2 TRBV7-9 CANSGSGSSYNEQFF TGTGCCAACTCCGGGAGCGGGAGCTCCTACAATGAGCAGTTCTTC
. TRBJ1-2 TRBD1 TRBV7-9 CASSLESGTGGNYGYTF TGTGCCAGCAGCTTAGAATCGGGGACAGGGGGTAACTATGGCTACACCTTC
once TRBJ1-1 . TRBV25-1 CASRRENTEAFF TGTGCCAGCAGACGGGAGAACACTGAAGCTTTCTTT
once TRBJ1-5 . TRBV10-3 CAISDPYGGAWQPQHF TGTGCCATCAGTGACCCATACGGGGGGGCATGGCAGCCCCAGCATTTT
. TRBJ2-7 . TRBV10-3 CAISDRTDYEQYF TGTGCCATCAGTGACCGGACAGACTACGAGCAGTACTTC
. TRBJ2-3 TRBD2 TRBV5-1 CASSLPLLAGGPTDTQYF TGCGCCAGCAGCTTGCCCCTGCTAGCGGGAGGCCCCACAGATACGCAGTATTTT
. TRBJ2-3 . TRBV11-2 CASSEPGAKGTDTQYF TGTGCCAGCAGCGAACCCGGAGCTAAGGGCACAGATACGCAGTATTTT
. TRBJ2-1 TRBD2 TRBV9 CASSVEASGSREQFF TGTGCCAGCAGCGTAGAGGCTAGCGGGAGTCGGGAGCAGTTCTTC
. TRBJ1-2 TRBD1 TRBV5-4 CASSSGTESFGYTF TGTGCCAGCAGCTCCGGGACAGAATCCTTCGGCTACACCTTC
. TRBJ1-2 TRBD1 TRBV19 CASSRGDRANYGYTF TGTGCCAGTAGCAGGGGGGACAGAGCTAACTATGGCTACACCTTC
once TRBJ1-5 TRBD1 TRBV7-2 CASSLVPSGTANQPQHF TGTGCCAGCAGCTTAGTGCCCTCCGGGACAGCAAATCAGCCCCAGCATTTT